The present T cell receptor beta chain was sequenced within a study of T cells after yellow fever vaccination (dated by TCRdb to about 2019). At the level of the whole study: The SMART-Seq v4 Ultra Low Input RNA kit was used to prepare libraries from fractions with low cell numbers. Two healthy male donors, one aged 18 to 29 and one aged 30 to 40 years, were included in the cohort. Blood samples were taken at several timepoints before and after primary and secondary immunization, and bulk PBMC replicates and cell subsets were isolated. To track T-cell clones before and after primary and booster YFV17D yellow fever vaccination, bulk TCR alpha and beta repertoires were sequenced longitudinally.

TCR cDNA was synthesized by 5'RACE template switching, through which a universal primer site and unique molecular identifiers were introduced. Priming for cDNA synthesis came from both the TCR alpha and TCR beta constant segments. Libraries were amplified in two PCR steps, with sample barcodes and sequencing adapters added in the second step. Libraries were sequenced on Illumina HiSeq 2500 (2x100 bp) or NovaSeq (2x150 bp). The published analysis was carried out like this. Reads were demultiplexed and collapsed into UMI consensus sequences with MIGEC, and V(D)J alignment was performed with MiXCR. Using edgeR on replicate PBMC samples, clonotypes were called vaccine-responding if FDR was below 0.01 and the log2 fold change was above 5 up to day 15. Each bulk clonotype received a CD4 or CD8 identity based on whether the sequenced CD4 or CD8 repertoire contained that clonotype at higher abundance. The raw public data were reprocessed by TCRdb itself: fastp quality trimming at Q25, MiXCR clonotype calling, in-frame beta chains only. Identical CDR3 proteins give one entry, which carries the most common genes and DNA. The V and J calls, along with clone size, are taken from TCRdb and not from the paper's own processing. The sample contains some 600,000 distinct CDR3 sequences, over 9% of them found a single time. About 15% of the sample rests with the top ten.

The CDR3, cysteine through phenylalanine, is 13 amino acids long. Only the CDR3 portion is preserved as DNA: 39 bases, with reading frame beginning at the first base. Trimming leaves V shorter by 9 bases and J shorter by 5 bases, with the junction holding 5 bases beyond the gene matches. Looking up the germline V gene yields CDR1 ENHRY and CDR2 SYGVKD. The meaning of the sample's treatment or condition label: live attenuated yellow fever vaccine strain. At each blood-draw timepoint, two biological replicates of bulk PBMCs were collected. A standard Ficoll-Paque protocol was used to isolate PBMCs from peripheral blood. RNA was extracted with TriZol from bulk PBMCs, CD4 and CD8 fractions, and dextramer-positive and dextramer-negative fractions. In this sample, this clonotype turned up a few times. Which antigen it targets is not known. Base qualities are missing; no much larger clone stands one base away.

Summary of the overall study and its limitations: Because abundant contaminating clonotypes from the bulk population could be contained in FACS-sorted repertoires, computational filtering was required. A small fraction of clonotypes showed up in both the CD4 and CD8 compartments, probably as a result of convergent recombination. Because the study included only a couple of donors, the extent to which the findings can be generalized is limited. The secondary T-cell response was weaker than the primary response but faster, peaking on day 5 instead of day 15. Most clones expanded after primary vaccination were re-detected after the booster (approximately 96% of CD4 and 88% of CD8), suggesting broad memory maintenance.

This sequence uses TRBV10-3 and TRBJ1-5; TRBD1 agrees with 9 junctional bases. The receptor was derived from a man under 40 who received the YFV17D yellow fever vaccine. This specimen was PBMCs, taken on the day of the yellow fever booster vaccination. The CDR3 protein sequence reads: CAIQRQGDQPQHF. The nucleotides read TGTGCCATACAACGACAGGGGGATCAGCCCCAGCATTTT.